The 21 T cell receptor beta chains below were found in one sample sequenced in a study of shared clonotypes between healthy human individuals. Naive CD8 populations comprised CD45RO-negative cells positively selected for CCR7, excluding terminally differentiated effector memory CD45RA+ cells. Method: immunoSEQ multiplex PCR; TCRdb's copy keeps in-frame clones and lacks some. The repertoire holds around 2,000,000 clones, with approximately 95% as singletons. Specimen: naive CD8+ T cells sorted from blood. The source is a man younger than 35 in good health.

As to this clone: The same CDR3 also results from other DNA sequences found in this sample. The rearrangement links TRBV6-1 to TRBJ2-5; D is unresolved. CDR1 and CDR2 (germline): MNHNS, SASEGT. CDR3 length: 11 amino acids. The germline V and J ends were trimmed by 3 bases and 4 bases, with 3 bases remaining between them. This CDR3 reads CASSEGETQYF. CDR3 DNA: TGTGCCAGCAGTGAGGGAGAGACCCAGTACTTC.

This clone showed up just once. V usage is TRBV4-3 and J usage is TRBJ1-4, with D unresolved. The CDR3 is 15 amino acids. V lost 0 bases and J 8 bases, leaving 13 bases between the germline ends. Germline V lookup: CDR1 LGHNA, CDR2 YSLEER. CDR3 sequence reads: CASSQDVEVSEKLFF. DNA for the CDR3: TGCGCCAGCAGCCAAGACGTGGAAGTTAGCGAAAAACTGTTTTTT.

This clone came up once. The CDR3 is CASSLAGVVQETQYF. CDR3 coding DNA: TGTGCCAGCAGCTTAGCGGGGGTCGTTCAAGAGACCCAGTACTTC. This chain connects TRBV13 to TRBJ2-5, with a tentative D call TRBD2 (6 bases). This CDR3 has 15 residues. Germline loops: CDR1 PRHDT, CDR2 FYEKMQ (reference sequence). V lost 1 base and J lost 2, with 11 bases in between.

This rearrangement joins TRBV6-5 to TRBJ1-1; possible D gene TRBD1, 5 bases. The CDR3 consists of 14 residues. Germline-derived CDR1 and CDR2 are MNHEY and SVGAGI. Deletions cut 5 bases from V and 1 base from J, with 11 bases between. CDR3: CASSVTAENTEAFF. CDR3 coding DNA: TGTGCCAGCAGTGTGACAGCGGAGAACACTGAAGCTTTCTTT.

The CDR3 here is CASSYSTEDEGGYTF. The CDR3 bases are TGTGCCAGCAGTTACTCGACGGAGGATGAAGGCGGCTACACCTTC. The chain is built from TRBV6-5 and TRBJ1-2; D remains ambiguous. Looked up from germline, CDR1 is MNHEY and CDR2 is SVGAGI. Between the trimmed V and J ends, which lost 0 bases and 8 bases, there was a span of 16 bases. CDR3 length: 15 residues.

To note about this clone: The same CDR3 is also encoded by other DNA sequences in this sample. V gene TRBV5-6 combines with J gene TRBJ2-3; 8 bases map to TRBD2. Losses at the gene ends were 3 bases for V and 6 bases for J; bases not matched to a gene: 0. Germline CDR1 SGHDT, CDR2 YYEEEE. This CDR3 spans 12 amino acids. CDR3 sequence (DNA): TGTGCCAGCAGCTGGACTAGCGATACGCAGTATTTT. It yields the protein CASSWTSDTQYF.

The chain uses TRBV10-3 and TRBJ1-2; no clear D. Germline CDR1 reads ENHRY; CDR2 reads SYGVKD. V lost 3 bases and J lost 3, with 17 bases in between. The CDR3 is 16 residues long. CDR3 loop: CAISDPPTQRDYGYTF. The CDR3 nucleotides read TGTGCCATCAGTGACCCCCCCACGCAACGGGACTATGGCTACACCTTC.

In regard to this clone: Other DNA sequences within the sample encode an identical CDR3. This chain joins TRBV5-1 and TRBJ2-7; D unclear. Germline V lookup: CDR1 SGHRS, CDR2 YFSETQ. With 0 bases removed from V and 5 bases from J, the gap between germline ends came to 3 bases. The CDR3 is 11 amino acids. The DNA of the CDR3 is TGCGCCAGCAGCTTGGCGGACGAGCAGTACTTC. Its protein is CASSLADEQYF.

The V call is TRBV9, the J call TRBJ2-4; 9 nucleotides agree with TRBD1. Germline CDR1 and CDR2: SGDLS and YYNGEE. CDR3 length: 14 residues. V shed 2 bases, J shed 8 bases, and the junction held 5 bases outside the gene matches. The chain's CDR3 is CASSVGTGWDIQYF. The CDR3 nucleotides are TGTGCCAGCAGCGTTGGGACAGGGTGGGACATTCAGTACTTC.

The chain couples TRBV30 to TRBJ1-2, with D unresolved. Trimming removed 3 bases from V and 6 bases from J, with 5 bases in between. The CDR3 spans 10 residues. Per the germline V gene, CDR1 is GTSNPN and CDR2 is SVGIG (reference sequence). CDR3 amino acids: CAWSENGYTF. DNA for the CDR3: TGTGCCTGGAGCGAAAATGGCTACACCTTC.

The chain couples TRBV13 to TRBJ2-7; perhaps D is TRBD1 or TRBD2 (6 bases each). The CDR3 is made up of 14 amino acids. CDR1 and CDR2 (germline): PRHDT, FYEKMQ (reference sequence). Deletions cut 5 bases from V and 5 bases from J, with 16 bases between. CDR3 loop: CASSPPEGGDEQYF. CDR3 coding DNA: TGTGCCAGCAGCCCCCCGGAGGGGGGTGACGAGCAGTACTTC.

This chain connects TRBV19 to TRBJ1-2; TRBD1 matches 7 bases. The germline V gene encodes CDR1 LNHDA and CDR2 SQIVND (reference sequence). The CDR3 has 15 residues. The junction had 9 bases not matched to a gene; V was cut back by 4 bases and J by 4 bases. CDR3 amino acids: CASSTPGGASYGYTF. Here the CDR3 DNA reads TGTGCCAGTAGTACCCCAGGGGGAGCGAGCTATGGCTACACCTTC.

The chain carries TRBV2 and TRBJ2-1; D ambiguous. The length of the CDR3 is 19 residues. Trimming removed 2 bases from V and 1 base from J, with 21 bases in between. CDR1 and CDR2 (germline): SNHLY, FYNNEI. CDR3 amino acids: CASSESWLDELGSYNEQFF. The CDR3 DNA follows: TGTGCCAGCAGTGAATCATGGTTAGATGAGCTTGGTTCCTACAATGAGCAGTTCTTC.

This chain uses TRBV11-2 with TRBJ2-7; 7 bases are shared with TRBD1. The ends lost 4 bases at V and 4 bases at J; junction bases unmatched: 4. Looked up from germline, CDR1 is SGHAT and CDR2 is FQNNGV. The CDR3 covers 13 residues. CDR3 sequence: CASSWDSLYEQYF. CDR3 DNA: TGTGCCAGCAGCTGGGACAGCTTGTACGAGCAGTACTTC.

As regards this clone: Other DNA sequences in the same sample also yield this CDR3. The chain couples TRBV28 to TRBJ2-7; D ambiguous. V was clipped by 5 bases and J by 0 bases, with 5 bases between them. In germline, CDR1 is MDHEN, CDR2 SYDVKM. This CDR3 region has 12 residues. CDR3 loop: CASSPSSYEQYF. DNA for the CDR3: TGTGCCAGCAGTCCAAGCTCCTACGAGCAGTACTTC.

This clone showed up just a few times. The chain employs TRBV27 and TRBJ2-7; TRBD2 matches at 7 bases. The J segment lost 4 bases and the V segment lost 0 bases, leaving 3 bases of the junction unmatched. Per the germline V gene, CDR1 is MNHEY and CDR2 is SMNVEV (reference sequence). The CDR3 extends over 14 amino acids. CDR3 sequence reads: CASSLSGGEYEQYF. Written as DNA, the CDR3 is TGTGCCAGCAGTTTATCTGGGGGGGAGTACGAGCAGTACTTC.

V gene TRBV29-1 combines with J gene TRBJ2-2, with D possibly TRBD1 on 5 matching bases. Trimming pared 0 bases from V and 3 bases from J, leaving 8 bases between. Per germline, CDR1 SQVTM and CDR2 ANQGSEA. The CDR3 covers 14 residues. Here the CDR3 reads CSVEDPRDTGELFF. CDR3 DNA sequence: TGCAGCGTTGAAGACCCCAGGGACACCGGGGAGCTGTTTTTT.

CDR3 coding DNA: TGTGCCAGTAGTTCATGGGACAGGGGACCCCTTGATTCTCACTATGGCTACACCTTC. Translation: CASSSWDRGPLDSHYGYTF. The chain employs TRBV19 and TRBJ1-2, with 10 bases fitting TRBD1. J was trimmed by 3 bases and V by 5 bases; bases with no gene match: 18. CDR1 and CDR2 (germline): LNHDA, SQIVND (reference sequence). The CDR3 covers 19 residues.

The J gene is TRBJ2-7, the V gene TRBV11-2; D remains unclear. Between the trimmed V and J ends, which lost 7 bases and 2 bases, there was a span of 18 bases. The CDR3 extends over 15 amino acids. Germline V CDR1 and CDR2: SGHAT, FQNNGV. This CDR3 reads CASTQEATPPYEQYF. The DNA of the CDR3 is TGTGCCAGCACCCAAGAAGCAACCCCCCCCTACGAGCAGTACTTC. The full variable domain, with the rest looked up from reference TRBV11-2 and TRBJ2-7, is EAGVAQSPRYKIIEKRQSVAFWCNPISGHATLYWYQQILGQGPKLLIQFQNNGVVDDSQLPKDRFSAERLKGVDSTLKIQPAKLEDSAVYLCASTQEATPPYEQYFGPGTRLTVT.

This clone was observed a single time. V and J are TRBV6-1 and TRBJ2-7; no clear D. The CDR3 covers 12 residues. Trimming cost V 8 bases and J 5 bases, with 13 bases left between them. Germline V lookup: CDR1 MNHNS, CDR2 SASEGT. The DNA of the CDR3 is TGTGCCAGCGGCGAAGACGGGCACGAGCAGTACTTC. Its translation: CASGEDGHEQYF.

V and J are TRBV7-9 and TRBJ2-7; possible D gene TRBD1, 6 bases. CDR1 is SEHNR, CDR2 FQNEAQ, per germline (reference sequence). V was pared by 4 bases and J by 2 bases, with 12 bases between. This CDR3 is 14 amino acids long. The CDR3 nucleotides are TGTGCCAGCAGCTCAGCTAACAGGGCCTACGAGCAGTACTTC. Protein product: CASSSANRAYEQYF.